This T cell receptor beta chain was profiled in a study of blood T cells in healthy people across ages. Individuals who donated were healthy Caucasians from Russia aged about 6 to 95. V dropped 3 bases and J dropped 4; count of bases not matched to a gene: 8. CDR3 length: 15 residues. Germline V gene sequence: CDR1 MGHRA, CDR2 YSYEKL. A sample-barcoded 5' primer and a J-beta primer mix were used in a second PCR of roughly 6 to 11 cycles. One entry per CDR3 protein, called by TCRdb with MiXCR from the 5' RACE reads. Counted here are about 1.4 million distinct CDR3 sequences, 45% to 70% occurring once; the ten biggest clones make up 6.7%. Study conclusions and caveats: TCR beta diversity tracked closely with naive T cell percentage. Bulk PBMC profiling left naive and antigen-experienced comparisons inconclusive. Long-lived donors had more naive CD4+ cells and higher diversity than aged donors.

As concerns this clonotype: As yet, its antigen is unknown.

Material for sequencing was blood. J is TRBJ1-1 and V is TRBV4-1, with 7 bases matching TRBD1. The clonotype was recovered from a young man in good health. For the CDR3, the DNA is TGCGCCAGCAGCCATCATAACAGGGGAGCCACTGAAGCTTTCTTT. Amino acids: CASSHHNRGATEAFF.